This is a list of T cell receptor beta chains from one sample in a study of blood T cell repertoires in COVID-19. The method was immunoSEQ multiplex PCR; TCRdb's version includes in-frame clones alone and lacks a portion of them. The sample has about 240,000 clones, around 86% seen once. Sequenced material: peripheral blood. All receptors derive from a woman in her sixties or seventies with active or convalescent COVID-19. Each CDR3 is given with its conserved first and last residue. D genes are given only for firm matches. Clone size, where shown, is once, few, many, or a class for clones that have expanded.

v_gene	d_gene	abundance	j_gene	CDR3aa	CDR3nt
TRBV6-5	NA	NA	TRBJ2-1	CASSILGGLNEQFF	NA
TRBV7-8	NA	NA	TRBJ1-6	CASSPLQGLNSPLHF	TGTGCCAGCAGCCCCCTCCAGGGGTTAAATTCACCCCTCCACTTT
TRBV2	NA	NA	TRBJ1-5	CASSERGLSNQPQHF	TGTGCCAGCAGTGAAAGAGGTCTAAGCAATCAGCCCCAGCATTTT
TRBV5-1	NA	NA	TRBJ1-5	CASSLDGNSNQPQHF	TGCGCCAGCAGCTTGGACGGGAATAGCAATCAGCCCCAGCATTTT
TRBV15	NA	NA	TRBJ1-2	CATSSRDVGVGRRGYTF	TGTGCCACCAGCAGTCGGGATGTGGGCGTTGGGCGGAGGGGCTACACCTTC
TRBV7-2	NA	NA	TRBJ1-6	CASSRPGAYNSPLHF	TGTGCCAGCAGTCGCCCGGGAGCCTATAATTCACCCCTCCACTTT
TRBV6-2/TRBV6-3	TRBD2	NA	TRBJ2-5	CASSYPRTSGGMTQYF	TGTGCCAGCAGTTACCCCCGAACTAGCGGGGGCATGACCCAGTACTTC
TRBV2	NA	NA	TRBJ2-7	CASSEQGLYEQYF	TGTGCCAGCAGTGAACAGGGGCTCTACGAGCAGTACTTC
TRBV27	NA	NA	TRBJ1-6	CASRAGGILYNSPLHF	TGTGCCAGCAGAGCCGGAGGGATTCTCTATAATTCACCCCTCCACTTT
TRBV11-3	NA	once	TRBJ1-1	CASSLELDNEAFF	TGTGCCAGCAGCTTAGAGTTGGACAACGAAGCTTTCTTT
TRBV10-3	TRBD1	NA	TRBJ1-1	CAIRPDRGSFTEAFF	TGTGCCATCAGACCAGACAGGGGGTCTTTCACTGAAGCTTTCTTT
TRBV19	TRBD1	few	TRBJ1-1	CASSRTGHTEAFF	TGTGCCAGTAGCCGGACAGGGCACACTGAAGCTTTCTTT
TRBV2	NA	NA	TRBJ2-1	CASALTGGRNEQFF	TGTGCCAGCGCATTGACGGGGGGCCGCAATGAGCAGTTCTTC
TRBV10-3	TRBD1	NA	TRBJ2-4	CAISESDRGGDIQYF	TGTGCCATCAGTGAGTCGGACAGGGGGGGAGACATTCAGTACTTC
TRBV6-5	TRBD2	NA	TRBJ2-3	CASRRQRERTDTQYF	TGTGCCAGCAGGAGGCAGCGGGAACGCACAGATACGCAGTATTTT
TRBV18	NA	few	TRBJ1-1	CASSREGTGNTEAFF	TGTGCCAGCTCCCGCGAAGGTACAGGGAACACTGAAGCTTTCTTT
TRBV19	NA	NA	TRBJ2-5	CASSPGRETQYF	TGTGCCAGTAGTCCCGGTCGGGAGACCCAGTACTTC
TRBV27	TRBD2	NA	TRBJ2-7	CASRRVAGGLYEQYF	TGTGCCAGCAGGAGAGTCGCGGGGGGCCTGTACGAGCAGTACTTC
TRBV28	TRBD1	NA	TRBJ1-3	CASSLPGTGGNTIYF	TGTGCCAGCAGTTTACCCGGGACAGGAGGAAACACCATATATTTT
TRBV19	TRBD2	NA	TRBJ2-2	CASNRPKTSGLTGELFF	TGTGCCAGTAACCGCCCTAAGACTAGCGGACTAACCGGGGAGCTGTTTTTT
TRBV7-9	NA	NA	TRBJ2-5	CASSFRDGGETQYF	TGTGCCAGCAGCTTTCGGGACGGGGGAGAGACCCAGTACTTC
TRBV9	TRBD1	NA	TRBJ1-5	CASSRRTGDNGPQHF	TGTGCCAGCAGTCGTCGGACAGGGGACAATGGGCCCCAGCATTTT
TRBV7-6	NA	NA	TRBJ1-3	CASSQAIGNTIYF	TGTGCCAGCAGCCAAGCCATTGGAAACACCATATATTTT
TRBV7-3	NA	NA	TRBJ1-1	CASSLTAGTEAFF	TGTGCCAGCAGCTTAACGGCGGGGACTGAAGCTTTCTTT
TRBV19	TRBD1	NA	TRBJ1-6	CASSMQGTDSPLHF	TGTGCCAGTAGTATGCAGGGGACAGATTCACCCCTCCACTTT
TRBV6-1	NA	NA	TRBJ2-1	CASSEALGPGGEQFF	TGTGCCAGCAGTGAAGCTCTAGGGCCTGGAGGAGAGCAGTTCTTC
TRBV30	TRBD1	NA	TRBJ1-1	CAWDRGAEAFF	TGTGCCTGGGACAGGGGCGCTGAAGCTTTCTTT
TRBV6-5	NA	NA	TRBJ1-3	CASSSPGGNTIYF	TGTGCCAGCAGTTCCCCAGGGGGAAACACCATATATTTT
TRBV7-9	TRBD1	few	TRBJ1-2	CASSLWDRNNYGYTF	TGTGCCAGCAGCTTATGGGACAGAAATAACTATGGCTACACCTTC
TRBV4-1	NA	few	TRBJ1-4	CASSQDPPGATNEKLFF	TGCGCCAGCAGCCAAGACCCTCCGGGGGCAACTAATGAAAAACTGTTTTTT
TRBV6-6	NA	NA	TRBJ2-5	CASTRGGATEETQYF	TGTGCCAGCACCCGAGGGGGGGCGACGGAAGAGACCCAGTACTTC
TRBV3-1/TRBV3-2	TRBD2	NA	TRBJ2-7	CASGTSGVPGQQYF	TGTGCCAGCGGGACTAGCGGGGTTCCGGGGCAGCAGTACTTC
TRBV2	NA	NA	TRBJ2-3	CASSGFFTDTQYF	TGTGCCAGCTCGGGGTTTTTCACAGATACGCAGTATTTT
TRBV6-2/TRBV6-3	TRBD1	NA	TRBJ1-4	CASSTGAGSEKLFF	TGTGCCAGCAGTACAGGGGCCGGGAGTGAAAAACTGTTTTTT
TRBV7-8	NA	few	TRBJ1-4	CASSRTVNEKLFF	TGTGCCAGCAGCAGGACAGTGAATGAAAAACTGTTTTTT
TRBV6-2/TRBV6-3	NA	few	TRBJ1-1	CASSYWTPNTEAFF	TGTGCCAGCAGTTACTGGACACCCAACACTGAAGCTTTCTTT
TRBV6-6	NA	once	TRBJ2-2	CASRQTGQYTGELFF	TGTGCCAGCAGGCAAACCGGACAGTACACCGGGGAGCTGTTTTTT
TRBV5-4	TRBD1	NA	TRBJ1-2	CASSSDRAYGYTF	TGTGCCAGCAGCTCAGACAGGGCCTATGGCTACACCTTC
TRBV19	NA	NA	TRBJ1-2	CASSIGTGPNYGYTF	TGTGCCAGTAGTATAGGCACAGGGCCTAACTATGGCTACACCTTC
TRBV5-1	TRBD1	few	TRBJ2-7	CASGTGSGYEQYF	TGCGCCAGCGGGACAGGGTCAGGCTACGAGCAGTACTTC
TRBV19	NA	NA	TRBJ1-5	CASSRGESNQPQHF	TGTGCCAGTTCCCGGGGGGAGAGCAATCAGCCCCAGCATTTT
TRBV10-3	TRBD1	NA	TRBJ1-4	CAVGTGTTNEKLFF	TGTGCCGTCGGGACAGGGACAACTAATGAAAAACTGTTTTTT
TRBV18	TRBD2	NA	TRBJ2-1	CASSPMASGLFYNEQFF	TGTGCCAGCTCACCAATGGCTAGCGGGTTATTCTACAATGAGCAGTTCTTC
TRBV9	NA	NA	TRBJ2-1	CASSPRDFPSEQFF	TGTGCCAGCTCCCCAAGGGACTTTCCAAGCGAGCAGTTCTTC
TRBV5-1	NA	NA	TRBJ2-7	CASSPRGQGEQYF	TGCGCCAGCAGCCCCCGCGGCCAGGGGGAGCAGTACTTC
TRBV27	NA	NA	TRBJ1-1	CASSPKGVEAFF	TGTGCCAGCAGTCCTAAGGGGGTTGAAGCTTTCTTT
TRBV4-2	TRBD1	NA	TRBJ1-2	CASSHAQGVNYGYTF	TGTGCCAGCAGCCATGCTCAGGGGGTTAACTATGGCTACACCTTC
TRBV19	TRBD1	NA	TRBJ1-1	CASSLQGRNTEAFF	TGTGCCAGTAGCTTACAGGGGAGGAACACTGAAGCTTTCTTT
TRBV11-2	TRBD2	many	TRBJ2-1	CASSLGLAVRYNEQFF	TGTGCCAGCAGCTTAGGACTAGCGGTGAGATACAATGAGCAGTTCTTC
TRBV3-1/TRBV3-2	TRBD1	NA	TRBJ1-2	CASSPRQGERGYTF	TGTGCCAGCAGCCCTAGACAGGGGGAGAGAGGCTACACCTTC
TRBV30	TRBD1	once	TRBJ1-6	CAWTPTGGNSPLHF	TGTGCCTGGACGCCGACAGGGGGAAATTCACCCCTCCACTTT
TRBV18	NA	NA	TRBJ1-5	CASSRHRQNQPQHF	TGTGCCAGCTCCCGCCACCGACAGAATCAGCCCCAGCATTTT
TRBV18	TRBD1	NA	TRBJ2-3	CASSPRGQGLGRFADTQYF	TGTGCCAGCTCACCAAGGGGACAGGGATTAGGTCGGTTTGCAGATACGCAGTATTTT
TRBV7-9	NA	NA	TRBJ1-6	CASSLETAYNSPLHF	TGTGCCAGCAGCTTAGAGACAGCCTATAATTCACCCCTCCACTTT
TRBV30	NA	once	TRBJ1-6	CAWSESRVGDSPLHF	TGTGCCTGGAGTGAATCTAGAGTAGGGGATTCACCCCTCCACTTT
TRBV7-2	TRBD1	once	TRBJ2-1	CASSRTGGFYNEQFF	TGTGCCAGCAGCCGGACAGGGGGCTTCTACAATGAGCAGTTCTTC
TRBV18	TRBD2	NA	TRBJ2-3	CASSPLADTDTQYF	TGTGCCAGCTCACCCCTAGCGGACACAGATACGCAGTATTTT
TRBV28	TRBD1	once	TRBJ1-1	CASSPDDREDPTEAFF	TGTGCCAGCAGTCCGGACGACAGGGAAGACCCCACTGAAGCTTTCTTT